Listed here are 25 T cell receptor beta chains from one sample, sequenced in a study of blood T cell repertoires in COVID-19. Generated by immunoSEQ multiplex PCR, the TCRdb table keeps only in-frame clones and is missing some. This sample has under 300,000 clones; around 90% occur once, and the top ten carry 0.83%. Sequencing was performed on peripheral blood. These receptors all stem from a young man with COVID-19, enrolled during active disease.

The V and J genes are TRBV4-1 and TRBJ2-7, with TRBD1 matching over 7 bases. V trimming: 0 bases; J trimming: 6 bases; junction bases outside the gene matches: 5. Germline CDR1 MGHRA, CDR2 YSYEKL. CDR3 size: 14 residues. CDR3 in amino acids: CASSQDDRAPEQYF. The CDR3 DNA reads TGCGCCAGCAGCCAAGATGACAGGGCCCCCGAGCAGTACTTC.

V and J are TRBV12-3 or TRBV12-4 and TRBJ2-5, with D possibly matching TRBD1 (6 bases). The CDR3 is 13 amino acids. Trimming removed 5 bases at V and 4 bases at J, with 11 bases between. The CDR3, as DNA: TGTGCCAGCAGTCTGGGGGCTGCAGAGACCCAGTACTTC. Translation gives CASSLGAAETQYF.

This chain joins TRBV5-1 and TRBJ2-6, with 8 bases identical to TRBD1. The CDR3 contains 17 residues. Germline V gives CDR1 SGHRS, CDR2 YFSETQ. V trimming: 6 bases; J trimming: 4 bases; junction bases outside the gene matches: 12. This CDR3 reads CASTNRGQGSGANVLTF. The CDR3 DNA sequence: TGCGCCAGCACAAATCGCGGACAGGGAAGCGGGGCCAACGTCCTGACTTTC.

The J gene is TRBJ1-1, the V gene TRBV29-1; D is uncertain. V lost 5 bases, J lost 3 bases, and 16 bases lay in between. The CDR3 has 14 residues. Germline CDR1 reads SQVTM; CDR2 reads ANQGSEA. Written as DNA, the CDR3 is TGCAGCGTTAGGGAGGGCAGTGACTACACTGAAGCTTTCTTT. Protein sequence: CSVREGSDYTEAFF.

This chain uses TRBV3-1 (or the pseudogene TRBV3-2) with TRBJ1-5; TRBD1 agrees at 7 bases. The germline CDR1 and CDR2 sequences are LGHDT and YNNKEL (reference sequence). The CDR3 contains 14 residues. Unmatched junction bases numbered 3, after V lost 5 bases and J lost 2 bases. CDR3 DNA sequence: TGTGCCAGCAGCATCACAGGGGGCAATCAGCCCCAGCATTTT. Its protein is CASSITGGNQPQHF.

The rearrangement joins TRBV29-1 to TRBJ1-2, with D uncertain. The CDR3 length is 12 residues. Trimming removed 4 bases at V and 3 bases at J, with 9 bases between. The germline gives CDR1 SQVTM, CDR2 ANQGSEA. The CDR3 loop is CSVGGQYYGYTF. DNA for the CDR3: TGCAGCGTTGGAGGGCAGTACTATGGCTACACCTTC.

V usage is TRBV3-1 (or the pseudogene TRBV3-2) and J usage is TRBJ1-1; 7 bases match TRBD1. The germline V gene has CDR1 LGHDT and CDR2 YNNKEL (reference sequence). CDR3 length equals 14 residues. With V trimmed by 4 bases and J by 1 base, 3 bases remained unmatched. CDR3 protein: CASSPGQPNTEAFF. The CDR3 nucleotides are TGTGCCAGCAGCCCGGGACAGCCGAACACTGAAGCTTTCTTT.

This clone was counted only a few times. This sequence joins TRBV5-6 and TRBJ2-1, with 15 bases fitting TRBD2. The CDR3 spans 17 residues. Germline V gene sequence: CDR1 SGHDT, CDR2 YYEEEE. The V gene end was trimmed by 3 bases and the J gene end by 0 bases; junction bases not matched to a gene: 1. The DNA of the CDR3 is TGTGCCAGCAGCTGGACTAGCGGGGGGGCCTCCTACAATGAGCAGTTCTTC. Encoded protein: CASSWTSGGASYNEQFF.

The V and J genes are TRBV4-1 and TRBJ2-2; tentative D call: TRBD1 (5 bases). The J call is uncertain, as TRBJ1-3 better fits the DNA end. Germline CDR1 and CDR2: MGHRA and YSYEKL. The CDR3 is 17 residues long. The CDR3 DNA reads as TGCGCCAGCAGCCAATTTTTGGTGGGGGACTCTGGAAACACCATATATTTT. This sequence encodes CASSQFLVGDSGNTIYF.

The chain couples TRBV6-5 to TRBJ1-1; 9 bases agree with TRBD1. V trimming: 6 bases; J trimming: 4 bases; junction bases outside the gene matches: 6. Per germline, CDR1 MNHEY and CDR2 SVGAGI. This CDR3 comprises 14 residues. CDR3 in amino acids: CASSRTTGGTEAFF. The CDR3 bases are TGTGCCAGCAGCCGAACGACAGGGGGCACTGAAGCTTTCTTT.

V is TRBV6-5 and J is TRBJ1-2; possible D gene TRBD1, 6 bases. This CDR3 is 15 amino acids long. From germline, CDR1 is MNHEY and CDR2 SVGAGI. Trimming shortened V by 0 bases and J by 8 bases, and 16 bases separated the two germline ends. CDR3 coding DNA: TGTGCCAGCAGTTACTCGAGGGGGGGGCTCGAGGGCTACACCTTC. Amino acids: CASSYSRGGLEGYTF.

The V and J genes are TRBV2 and TRBJ2-1, with 12 bases matching TRBD2. CDR3 length: 14 amino acids. The junction had 5 bases not matched to a gene; V was cut back by 3 bases and J by 11 bases. Looked up from germline, CDR1 is SNHLY and CDR2 is FYNNEI. The CDR3 spells CASSESSGGAKQFF. The DNA for the CDR3 is TGTGCCAGCAGTGAGTCTAGCGGGGGGGCCAAGCAGTTCTTC.

This sequence joins TRBV6-6 and TRBJ1-4, with 7 positions matching TRBD1. This CDR3 spans 14 amino acids. Germline CDR1 MNHNY, CDR2 SVGAGI (reference sequence). Trimming cost V 2 bases and J 8 bases; bases outside gene matches: 5. The CDR3 region is CASSYLTQGEKLFF. The DNA of the CDR3 is TGTGCCAGCAGTTACCTAACACAGGGGGAAAAACTGTTTTTT.

J is TRBJ1-4 and V is TRBV19, with 7 bases matching TRBD1. The ends lost 5 bases at V and 0 bases at J; junction bases unmatched: 9. CDR3 length: 17 residues. CDR1 is LNHDA, CDR2 SQIVND, per germline (reference sequence). The CDR3 protein is CASSGIGTETTNEKLFF. The CDR3 DNA reads TGTGCCAGTAGTGGGATCGGGACAGAGACAACTAATGAAAAACTGTTTTTT.

The chain has TRBV19 and TRBJ1-4, with 9 bases aligning to TRBD1. Germline V gene data show CDR1 as LNHDA and CDR2 as SQIVND (reference sequence). Germline trimming cut 9 bases from V and 4 bases from J; bases unmatched to any gene: 3. This CDR3 is built from 13 residues. The CDR3 protein is CASTGQGNEKLFF. The CDR3 nucleotides read TGTGCCAGCACGGGACAGGGTAATGAAAAACTGTTTTTT.

This chain uses TRBV13 with TRBJ2-3, with TRBD2 matching over 15 bases. CDR3 length equals 20 residues. Germline CDR1 PRHDT, CDR2 FYEKMQ (reference sequence). Trimming took 1 base from V and 2 from J; bases not matched to a gene: 10. The CDR3 nucleotides are TGTGCCAGCAGCTTAGAACAAGGACTAGCGGGGGGGTCCGTCACAGATACGCAGTATTTT. Translating gives CASSLEQGLAGGSVTDTQYF.

This chain joins TRBV7-9 and TRBJ1-2, with 7 bases that match TRBD1. The CDR3 is 13 residues long. Germline V lookup: CDR1 SEHNR, CDR2 FQNEAQ (reference sequence). Unmatched junction bases numbered 4, after V lost 2 bases and J lost 7 bases. CDR3 residues: CASSLRQGSGYTF. CDR3 DNA: TGTGCCAGCAGCTTAAGACAGGGTAGTGGCTACACCTTC.

This chain uses TRBV25-1 with TRBJ1-1; 8 positions match TRBD1. Germline loops: CDR1 MGHDK, CDR2 SYGVNS. V shed 3 bases and J 4 bases; nucleotides not matched to a gene: 10. The CDR3 runs 16 residues. The CDR3 spells CASSDIGQGGLTEAFF. The CDR3 nucleotides read TGTGCCAGCAGTGATATCGGACAGGGTGGACTCACTGAAGCTTTCTTT.

The chain has TRBV3-1 (or the pseudogene TRBV3-2) and TRBJ2-2; 7 bases agree with TRBD1. V gave up 0 bases and J gave up 7 bases; unmatched junction bases: 8. Germline loops: CDR1 LGHDT, CDR2 YNNKEL (reference sequence). The CDR3 contains 16 residues. The CDR3 DNA is TGTGCCAGCAGCCAAGACGGAGTACAGGGGATCGGGGAGCTGTTTTTT. Encoded protein: CASSQDGVQGIGELFF.

The chain joins TRBV12-3 or TRBV12-4 to TRBJ1-5; D is undetermined. The CDR3 spans 12 residues. V was clipped by 8 bases and J by 7 bases, with 12 bases between them. The CDR3 nucleotides are TGTGCCAGCTCCGAGAGCCGGCAGCCCCAGCATTTT. Translating it yields CASSESRQPQHF.

This chain's CDR3 is CASSWGQGAAEQYF. The DNA for the CDR3 is TGTGCCAGCAGTTGGGGGCAGGGGGCGGCCGAGCAGTACTTC. J is TRBJ2-7 and V is TRBV6-5; 8 positions match TRBD1. From germline, CDR1 is MNHEY and CDR2 SVGAGI. J lost 6 bases, V lost 4 bases, and 8 bases had no gene match. The CDR3 runs 14 residues.

The chain uses TRBV6-5 and TRBJ1-4; the D is unclear. Germline V gene lookup returns CDR1 MNHEY and CDR2 SVGAGI. The CDR3 is made up of 16 amino acids. Trimming stripped 2 bases from V and 0 bases from J, with 10 bases between. Here the CDR3 reads CASSYRLASTNEKLFF. In DNA form, the CDR3 reads TGTGCCAGCAGTTACCGATTAGCTTCAACTAATGAAAAACTGTTTTTT.

The DNA for the CDR3 is TGTGCCAGCTCACCACAGGGGGCGAATCCCGGGGAGCTGTTTTTT. It codes for CASSPQGANPGELFF. This chain joins TRBV18 and TRBJ2-2; 7 positions agree with TRBD1. Trimming at V came to 1 base and at J to 6 bases, leaving 5 bases not matched to a gene. CDR3 length equals 15 residues. Germline V gives CDR1 KGHSH, CDR2 LQKENI.

This clone was picked up one time. The CDR3 nucleotides are TGCGCCAGTGGCCGGACACTCAATGAAAAACTGTTTTTT. This gives the protein CASGRTLNEKLFF. The gene calls are TRBV4-1 and TRBJ1-4; D is possibly TRBD1 (5 bases). The germline V and J ends were trimmed by 9 bases and 5 bases, with 13 bases remaining between them. Looked up from germline, CDR1 is MGHRA and CDR2 is YSYEKL. This CDR3 has 13 amino acids.

This sequence joins TRBV7-9 and TRBJ2-1; tentative D call: TRBD2 (6 bases). Per germline, CDR1 SEHNR and CDR2 FQNEAQ (reference sequence). This CDR3 has 12 residues. CDR3 nucleotides: TGTGCTGGGCGGGCCAGGGACTTATCGCAGTTCTTC. Protein sequence: CAGRARDLSQFF. The full variable domain, completed using reference TRBV7-9 and TRBJ2-1, is DTGVSQNPRHKITKRGQNVTFRCDPISEHNRLYWYRQTLGQGPEFLTYFQNEAQLEKSRLLSDRFSAERPKGSFSTLEIQRTEQGDSAMYLCAGRARDLSQFFGPGTRLTVL.